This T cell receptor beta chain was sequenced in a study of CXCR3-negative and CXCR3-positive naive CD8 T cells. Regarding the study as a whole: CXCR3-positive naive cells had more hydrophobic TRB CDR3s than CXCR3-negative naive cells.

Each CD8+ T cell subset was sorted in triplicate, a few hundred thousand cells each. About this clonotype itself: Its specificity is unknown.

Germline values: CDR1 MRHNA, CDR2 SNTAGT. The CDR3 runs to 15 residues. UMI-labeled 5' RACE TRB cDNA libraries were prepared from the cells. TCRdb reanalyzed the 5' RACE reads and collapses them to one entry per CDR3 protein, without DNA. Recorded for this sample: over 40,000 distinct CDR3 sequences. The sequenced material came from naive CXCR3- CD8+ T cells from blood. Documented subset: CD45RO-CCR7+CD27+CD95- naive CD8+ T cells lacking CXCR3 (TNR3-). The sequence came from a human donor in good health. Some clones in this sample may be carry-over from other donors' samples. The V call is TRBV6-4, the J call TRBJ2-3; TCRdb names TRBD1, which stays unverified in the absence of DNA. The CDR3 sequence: CASSDDSGATDTQYF.